This note documents a single TCR beta chain sequence. There are a few counts of this clone. Its antigen is not yet known. It has no much larger one-base neighbor in the sample; base qualities were not kept. Receptors were amplified or captured by PCR. Sequencing relied on an Illumina HiSeq 4000. High-throughput sequencing was used to profile the CDR3 region of the TCR beta-chain in every patient. From the authors' description of their analysis: CDR3 differences across clinicopathological groups were used to build a classifier for discriminating distant-metastatic papillary thyroid cancer patients. To measure repertoire diversity the researchers used the Shannon index, while the Morisita-Horn index served to gauge how similar the tumor and blood repertoires were. The public reads were quality trimmed at Q25 with fastp and then assembled into clones with MiXCR by TCRdb, keeping productive beta chains. The V and J calls reflect TCRdb's pipeline rather than the authors' work. The sample yields about 11,000 clones; approximately 24% were counted once. The ten largest clones capture around 9.8% of the sample.

The sample is drawn from a study of metastatic and nonmetastatic thyroid tumors (dated by TCRdb to the early 2020s). About the study as a whole: Repertoires from peripheral blood and from tumor or nodule tissue samples of malignant and benign thyroid patients were compared. Results the study describes overall, beyond this receptor: TCR beta diversity was reported as significantly higher in malignant tumors than in benign nodules, in both blood and tumor samples.

The CDR1 and CDR2 encoded by the germline V gene are MNHEY and SVGAGI. Inclusive of the bounding cysteine and phenylalanine, the CDR3 is 14 residues long. Only the CDR3 part of the read is kept: 42 bases, read in frame from the first base. The V and J ends are trimmed by 7 bases and 4 bases, leaving 14 bases between them. No patient had received any treatment before thyroid surgery. Patient clinical samples collected from about 2011 to 2018 were retrospectively analysed using T-cell receptor beta sequencing. The rearrangement joined TRBV6-5 to TRBJ2-1, and possibly TRBD1, on 5 matching bases. Sequencing was performed on tumor tissue. The receptor was derived from a female donor with papillary thyroid cancer or a benign thyroid nodule (not recorded which). Some clones in this sample may be carry-over from other donors' samples. This receptor has the CDR3 CASISGALYNEQFF. The nucleotide sequence reads as follows: TGTGCCAGCATTTCTGGGGCTCTATACAATGAGCAGTTCTTC.